These 12 T cell receptor beta chains share one sample of origin, sequenced in a study of cytomegalovirus exposure and HLA in healthy donors. The PCR made use of 60 Vbeta and 13 Jbeta primers. Clones were sequenced by immunoSEQ multiplex PCR, and TCRdb holds only the in-frame ones, with some missing. The table records about 170,000 clones, roughly 71% of them present only once. Sequencing was performed on PBMCs. The origin of the receptors is a woman in her forties or fifties in good health and CMV-seropositive.

V and J are TRBV2 and TRBJ2-7; the match to TRBD1 covers 10 bases. V dropped 7 bases and J dropped 5; count of bases not matched to a gene: 5. Germline values: CDR1 SNHLY, CDR2 FYNNEI. This CDR3 comprises 13 residues. This CDR3 reads CASTGTGAHEQYF. The CDR3 DNA reads TGTGCCAGCACCGGGACAGGGGCCCACGAGCAGTACTTC.

The chain uses TRBV10-3 and TRBJ2-2; possibly TRBD2 for D (5 bases). V lost 6 bases to trimming and J lost 5 bases, with 7 bases between them. Looked up from germline, CDR1 is ENHRY and CDR2 is SYGVKD. The CDR3 length is 12 residues. CDR3: CAIRGVTGELFF. For the CDR3, the DNA is TGTGCCATCAGGGGAGTAACCGGGGAGCTGTTTTTT.

The rearrangement uses TRBV27 and TRBJ1-2; possible D gene TRBD1, 5 bases. The ends were cut back, 5 bases at V and 7 bases at J, with 17 bases in the middle. CDR1 is MNHEY, CDR2 SMNVEV, per germline (reference sequence). This CDR3 is 14 amino acids long. In DNA form, the CDR3 reads TGTGCCAGCAGTCCGGAGGGGATTAGAGGTGGCTACACCTTC. Protein sequence: CASSPEGIRGGYTF.

CDR3 in DNA: TGTGCCAGCAGCCTAAACAGGCTAACTAATGAAAAACTGTTTTTT. Translation: CASSLNRLTNEKLFF. The genes are TRBV6-5 and TRBJ1-4; D possibly corresponds to TRBD1 (5 bases). The CDR3 runs to 15 residues. The V end was cut by 6 bases, the J end by 1 base, with 12 bases between. CDR1 is MNHEY and CDR2 is SVGAGI in the germline V gene.

The chain has TRBV5-4 and TRBJ2-7, with 9 bases matching TRBD2. V was pared by 0 bases and J by 6 bases, with 4 bases of the junction left unmatched. This CDR3 spans 14 amino acids. Germline CDR1 is SGHNT and CDR2 is YYREEE (reference sequence). The CDR3 DNA reads TGTGCCAGCAGCTTGGAGGCGGGAGGGCGCGAGCAGTACTTC. Encoded protein: CASSLEAGGREQYF.

This clone was counted a few times. The V call is TRBV27, the J call TRBJ2-3, with D unresolved. This CDR3 has 15 amino acids. The germline CDR1 and CDR2 sequences are MNHEY and SMNVEV (reference sequence). The ends were cut back, 0 bases at V and 2 bases at J, with 9 bases in the middle. The CDR3 nucleotides are TGTGCCAGCAGTTTATCGCGGCTGAACACAGATACGCAGTATTTT. It translates to CASSLSRLNTDTQYF.

V gene TRBV18 combines with J gene TRBJ2-1, with TRBD2 matching over 10 bases. With 6 bases clipped from V and 5 bases from J, the junction kept 7 bases outside the gene matches. The germline V gene has CDR1 KGHSH and CDR2 LQKENI. The CDR3 covers 15 residues. The CDR3 sequence is CASSQSTSGDNEQFF. CDR3 sequence (DNA): TGTGCCAGCTCCCAGTCAACTAGCGGGGACAATGAGCAGTTCTTC.

This chain links TRBV10-1 with TRBJ2-3; D might be TRBD1 (6 bases). Germline-derived CDR1 and CDR2 are WNHNN and SYGVQD (reference sequence). Trimming removed 5 bases at V and 4 bases at J, with 7 bases between. The CDR3 covers 12 residues. The CDR3 DNA sequence: TGCGCCAGCAGTCAGGGGCCAGATACGCAGTATTTT. This sequence encodes CASSQGPDTQYF.

This sequence joins TRBV9 and TRBJ1-1; D remains ambiguous. Germline CDR1 is SGDLS and CDR2 is YYNGEE. V was cut by 0 bases and J by 7 bases, with 16 bases left in between. The length of the CDR3 is 15 residues. The CDR3 region has the DNA TGTGCCAGCAGCGTAGGGGCATTAATCTGGAATGAAGCTTTCTTT. It is translated as CASSVGALIWNEAFF.

The chain couples TRBV4-1 to TRBJ1-5; 8 bases are shared with TRBD1. CDR1 and CDR2 from the germline V gene are MGHRA and YSYEKL. V was clipped by 4 bases and J by 0 bases; unmatched bases: 5. This CDR3 contains 16 residues. CDR3 amino acids: CASSLRQGSSNQPQHF. CDR3 DNA sequence: TGCGCCAGCAGCCTCCGACAGGGGAGTAGCAATCAGCCCCAGCATTTT.

This chain uses TRBV7-9 with TRBJ1-2, with 7 bases aligning to TRBD1. The CDR3 runs to 12 residues. V shed 5 bases and J 8 bases; nucleotides not matched to a gene: 5. CDR1 SEHNR and CDR2 FQNEAQ come from the germline V gene (reference sequence). In DNA form, the CDR3 reads TGTGCCAGCAGCCCTACAGGGGACGGCTACACCTTC. Protein sequence: CASSPTGDGYTF.

CDR3 sequence reads: CSAPKGGGYTF. CDR3 DNA: TGCAGTGCTCCTAAGGGAGGAGGCTACACCTTC. The rearrangement joins TRBV20-1 to TRBJ1-2; D is unclear. CDR3 size: 11 residues. Trimming removed 5 bases from V and 8 bases from J, with 12 bases in between. CDR1 and CDR2 (germline): DFQATT, SNEGSKA (reference sequence).